The 5 T cell receptor beta chains reported below all come from one sample, sequenced in a study of cytomegalovirus exposure and HLA in healthy donors. Assay: immunoSEQ multiplex PCR; the TCRdb copy retains only in-frame clones and omits some. The sample includes approximately 160,000 clones, 85% to 90% of them seen just once. The sample taken for sequencing was PBMCs. These receptors all stem from a woman under 30 in good health and CMV-seropositive.

The sample holds one count of this clone. The V gene is TRBV9, the J gene TRBJ2-1; TRBD1 might be the D (6 bases). Trimming pared 4 bases from V and 8 bases from J, leaving 13 bases between. This CDR3 region has 13 residues. Germline loops: CDR1 SGDLS, CDR2 YYNGEE. This CDR3 is CASSLRTADEQFF. CDR3 in DNA: TGTGCCAGCAGCTTAAGGACAGCGGATGAGCAGTTCTTC.

The chain employs TRBV21-1 and TRBJ1-5. TRBV21-1 is a pseudogene locus. CDR3 length: 17 residues. CDR3 sequence: CASSKDPPGDPRQPQHF. The DNA of the CDR3 is TGTGCCAGCAGCAAAGACCCCCCGGGGGACCCCAGGCAGCCCCAGCATTTT.

V gene TRBV16 combines with J gene TRBJ2-3; TRBD2 matches 12 bases. The germline V gene encodes CDR1 KGHSY and CDR2 FQNENV. V shed 4 bases, J shed 4 bases, and the junction held 3 bases outside the gene matches. This CDR3 is built from 15 residues. The DNA for the CDR3 is TGTGCCAGCAGCCTGACTAGCGGGAGACCAGATACGCAGTATTTT. Amino acid sequence: CASSLTSGRPDTQYF.

The rearrangement links TRBV5-5 to TRBJ1-1; D possibly corresponds to TRBD1 (5 bases). Germline V gene data show CDR1 as SGHKS and CDR2 as YYEKEE (reference sequence). Trimming removed 3 bases from V and 1 base from J, with 13 bases in between. The CDR3 runs 15 residues. The CDR3 loop is CASSWTGVPNTEAFF. CDR3 sequence (DNA): TGTGCCAGCAGCTGGACGGGGGTTCCGAACACTGAAGCTTTCTTT. The full variable domain, completed using reference TRBV5-5 and TRBJ1-1, is DAGVTQSPTHLIKTRGQQVTLRCSPISGHKSVSWYQQVLGQGPQFIFQYYEKEERGRGNFPDRFSARQFPNYSSELNVNALLLGDSALYLCASSWTGVPNTEAFFGQGTRLTVV.

DNA of the CDR3: TGTGCCAGCACCGGGACTAGCGGGAGTTACAATGAGCAGTTCTTC. Translating it yields CASTGTSGSYNEQFF. The chain recombines TRBV9 with TRBJ2-1; 14 nucleotides agree with TRBD2. J gave up 4 bases and V 6 bases, and 3 bases lay outside the gene matches. This CDR3 region has 15 residues. CDR1 is SGDLS and CDR2 is YYNGEE in the germline V gene. The entire variable domain, with the rest obtained from reference TRBV9 and TRBJ2-1, is as follows: DSGVTQTPKHLITATGQRVTLRCSPRSGDLSVYWYQQSLDQGLQFLIQYYNGEERAKGNILERFSAQQFPDLHSELNLSSLELGDSALYFCASTGTSGSYNEQFFGPGTRLTVL.